This T cell receptor (beta chain) was captured by sequencing in a study of immune cell composition in non-small cell lung cancer. Here immunoSEQ multiplex PCR was the method, and the copy in TCRdb shows in-frame clones only, minus some. The repertoire holds about 1,500 clones, with about 82% as singletons. DNA was extracted from unsorted cell suspensions stored frozen. The sequence was collected from a human donor with non-small cell lung cancer. Specimen: lung tumor tissue.

In nucleotides, the CDR3 is TGTGCCAGCAGTTTAGGAAACAGGGGCTATAATTCACCCCTCCACTTT. Amino acids: CASSLGNRGYNSPLHF. This chain links TRBV28 with TRBJ1-6; TRBD1 matches at 7 bases. There are 16 residues in the CDR3. Per the germline V gene, CDR1 is MDHEN and CDR2 is SYDVKM. V lost 2 bases, J lost 3 bases, and 4 bases stayed unmatched.